These 10 T cell receptor beta chains were all obtained from the same sample, sequenced in a study of T cells in Graves' hyperthyroidism and ophthalmopathy. The CDR3 regions of TCR beta were amplified from RNA transcripts. First-round RT-PCR with HTBI primers amplified the TCR CDR3 region. A single record per CDR3 protein comes from TCRdb applying MiXCR to the multiplex PCR reads. This sample yields 480,000 or so distinct CDR3 sequences, of which about 46% are seen a single time; around 47% belongs to the top ten. Sequenced input: peripheral blood or thyroid tissue (not recorded which). These receptors all stem from an adult woman with Graves' disease, either hyperthyroidism or ophthalmopathy (not recorded which).

The chain employs TRBV7-3 and TRBJ2-6, with TRBD2 matching over 7 bases. The V gene's germline CDR1 is SGHTA and CDR2 FQGTGA. The CDR3 sequence is 16 residues long. The V gene end was trimmed by 1 base and the J gene end by 2 bases; junction bases not matched to a gene: 2. The CDR3 loop is CASSLKSGAGANVLTF. CDR3 DNA sequence: TGTGCCAGCAGCTTAAAGAGCGGGGCTGGGGCCAACGTCCTGACTTTC.

Only a few counts were recorded for this clonotype. This rearrangement joins TRBV4-1 to TRBJ2-6; 8 bases match TRBD1. The CDR3 covers 19 residues. The V segment lost 2 bases and the J segment 0 bases; nucleotides outside the gene matches: 9. The germline gives CDR1 MGHRA, CDR2 YSYEKL. DNA of the CDR3: TGCGCCAGCAGCCAACCAGGGACAGGCTTTCGCTCTGGGGCCAACGTCCTGACTTTC. Amino acids: CASSQPGTGFRSGANVLTF.

This clonotype appeared many times. J is TRBJ2-5 and V is TRBV4-3; weak D call: TRBD2 (6 bases). The germline V gene has CDR1 LGHNA and CDR2 YSLEER. This CDR3 region has 14 residues. Trimming removed 1 base at V and 2 bases at J, with 8 bases between. CDR3 in amino acids: CASSQGLVQETQYF. The DNA of the CDR3 is TGCGCCAGCAGCCAAGGACTAGTACAAGAGACCCAGTACTTC.

The V gene is TRBV9, the J gene TRBJ2-2; weak D call: TRBD1 (6 bases). Between the trimmed V and J ends, which lost 3 bases and 6 bases, there was a span of 12 bases. The germline V gene has CDR1 SGDLS and CDR2 YYNGEE. CDR3 size: 14 residues. As DNA, the CDR3 is TGTGCCAGCAGCGCGCAGGGGTTGGCCGGGGAGCTGTTTTTT. It specifies CASSAQGLAGELFF.

As regards this clonotype: The final CDR3 position lacks the conserved phenylalanine or tryptophan, pointing to a likely read error. The DNA is left out, because the CDR3 cannot be placed on it with certainty; the CDR3 is given as TCRdb lists it. The rearrangement joins TRBV10-3 to TRBJ2-3; TRBD1 is the table's D call and was not checked against the DNA. The CDR3 comprises 9 residues, both ends counted. CDR1 is ENHRY, CDR2 SYGVKD, per germline. The CDR3 loop is CAIGDRGHY.

In its sample, this clonotype was seen many times. In DNA, the CDR3 is TGTGCCAGCAGCCGGGCCCAACAAGAGACCCAGTACTTC. It encodes CASSRAQQETQYF. The rearrangement links TRBV9 to TRBJ2-5; D gene uncertain. This CDR3 has 13 residues. Per germline, CDR1 SGDLS and CDR2 YYNGEE. Trimming cost V 4 bases and J 2 bases, with 9 bases left between them.

The CDR3 protein is CASSLVWASPNEKLFF. CDR3 coding DNA: TGTGCCAGCAGCTTAGTGTGGGCCTCACCTAATGAAAAACTGTTTTTT. The chain recombines TRBV7-2 with TRBJ1-4; D unresolved. CDR3 length: 16 amino acids. V was cut by 1 base and J by 3 bases, with 12 bases left in between. From germline, CDR1 is SGHTA and CDR2 FQGNSA.

The rearrangement joins TRBV2 to TRBJ2-7; 7 nucleotides agree with TRBD2. Germline V gene lookup returns CDR1 SNHLY and CDR2 FYNNEI. The CDR3 is made up of 17 amino acids. The junction had 11 bases not matched to a gene; V was cut back by 2 bases and J by 1 base. For the CDR3, the DNA is TGTGCCAGCAGTGAAAGTGGCCGCGGGGGTGGGTCCTACGAGCAGTACTTC. Its protein is CASSESGRGGGSYEQYF.

This clonotype was recorded a few times. The chain combines TRBV20-1 with TRBJ1-5; perhaps TRBD1 as D (5 bases). Germline V gives CDR1 DFQATT, CDR2 SNEGSKA (reference sequence). The V end was cut by 5 bases, the J end by 6 bases, with 23 bases between. This CDR3 has 16 residues. CDR3 amino acids: CSAWKDGQGGRQPQHF. CDR3 DNA: TGCAGTGCTTGGAAAGACGGGCAGGGTGGCCGTCAGCCCCAGCATTTT.

This clonotype has only a few counts. V and J are TRBV2 and TRBJ2-7; D may be TRBD2 (6 bases). The V and J ends lost 3 bases and 2 bases respectively, with 17 bases between them. Per the germline V gene, CDR1 is SNHLY and CDR2 is FYNNEI. CDR3 size: 16 residues. In DNA form, the CDR3 reads TGTGCCAGCAGTGAGGCGGGGTCTACAGTGACCTACGAGCAGTACTTC. It codes for CASSEAGSTVTYEQYF.